The source of this T cell receptor beta chain is a study of cytomegalovirus exposure and HLA in healthy donors. Findings of the study overall: The likely explanation for a cluster of highly shared sequence variants was sequencing artifact. TCR beta sequences reportedly predicted the HLA-A and HLA-B alleles of most subjects accurately.

Remarks on this clone: The antigen is unknown.

In the PCR, 60 Vbeta and 13 Jbeta primers were used. Repertoires were generated with immunoSEQ multiplex PCR, while TCRdb's copy carries only in-frame clones and drops some. This sample's clone table lists under 200,000 clones. The clonotype originates from a man aged 30-40 years in good health and CMV-seronegative. The sequenced sample consisted of PBMCs.

The CDR3 protein is CASSLGDRGYYGYTF. Here the CDR3 DNA reads TGTGCCAGCAGCTTAGGGGACAGGGGGTACTATGGCTACACCTTC. The chain couples TRBV7-2 to TRBJ1-2; 11 bases are a match to TRBD1. The CDR3 length is 15 residues. Germline trimming cut 1 base from V and 3 bases from J; bases unmatched to any gene: 1. Germline V gives CDR1 SGHTA, CDR2 FQGNSA.